Here is one T cell receptor (beta chain) with its context. Antigen unknown. Method: immunoSEQ multiplex PCR; TCRdb's copy keeps in-frame clones and lacks some. The table lists 25,000 to 35,000 clones, 85% of them singletons, with roughly 3.5% in the top ten. This sample is drawn from a study of tissue T cells after allogeneic stem cell transplantation. Background on the study: Adult allogeneic hematopoietic cell transplant recipients with steroid-refractory graft-versus-host disease were prospectively enrolled for research autopsy. Before transplant, recipient-origin PBMCs were collected in about 5 GVHD patients. Where cell numbers permitted, CD3+ T cells were sorted from preserved blood and marrow. Study results and caveats: Blood and spleen captured only part of the tissue TCR repertoire.

There are 14 residues in the CDR3. Trimming removed 3 bases at V and 4 bases at J, with 10 bases between. Looked up from germline, CDR1 is SEHNR and CDR2 is FQNEAQ (reference sequence). The chain employs TRBV7-9 and TRBJ2-4, with D possibly being TRBD1 (5 bases). This sample comprised blood, obtained before transplantation. The receptor comes from a woman aged 18-55 years who later had graft-versus-host disease after an allogeneic stem cell transplant. The CDR3 loop reads CASSFQGAKNIQYF. CDR3 coding DNA: TGTGCCAGCAGCTTTCAGGGCGCTAAAAACATTCAGTACTTC.